Following are 15 T cell receptor beta chains from one sample sequenced in a study of identical twins. TCRdb re-derived calls from the 5' RACE reads in MiXCR, one entry per CDR3 protein. The table has approximately 680,000 distinct CDR3 sequences, about 7.1% seen once. Another study also made use of these data, one on yellow fever vaccine responses in identical twins.

The material sequenced was PBMCs. Source of these receptors: a woman between 18 and 29 years old in good health.

This clonotype was observed a handful of times. The chain combines TRBV11-2 with TRBJ2-7; no firm D call. The CDR3 length is 13 residues. Between the trimmed V and J ends, which lost 7 bases and 3 bases, there was a span of 13 bases. Germline lookup yields CDR1 SGHAT and CDR2 FQNNGV. The CDR3 region has the DNA TGTGCCAGCAACATTGTGAACAGCTACGAGCAGTACGTC. Translated, it gives CASNIVNSYEQYV.

This clonotype was seen more than once but under ten times. V gene TRBV5-1 combines with J gene TRBJ2-1; 10 bases line up with TRBD1. Germline V gene sequence: CDR1 SGHRS, CDR2 YFSETQ. The CDR3 has 15 amino acids. After removal of 4 bases from V and 8 bases from J, the junction contained 9 bases not matched to a gene. The DNA of the CDR3 is TGCGCCAGCAGCCCCGGGACAGGGGATATGGATGAGCAGTTCTTC. The encoded protein is CASSPGTGDMDEQFF.

V usage is TRBV6-2 or TRBV6-3 and J usage is TRBJ1-6, with D perhaps matching TRBD1 (6 bases). CDR1 MNHEY and CDR2 SVGEGT come from the germline V gene. The CDR3 spans 15 residues. Trimming removed 0 bases from V and 3 bases from J, with 6 bases in between. CDR3 protein: CASSYSGHYNSPLHF. CDR3 DNA sequence: TGTGCCAGCAGTTACTCGGGACACTATAATTCACCCCTCCACTTT.

This CDR3 reads CASAGLTNTEAFF. In nucleotides, the CDR3 is TGTGCCAGCGCCGGACTGACGAACACTGAAGCTTTCTTT. This chain uses TRBV2 with TRBJ1-1; no clear D. Germline V gene data show CDR1 as SNHLY and CDR2 as FYNNEI. V lost 8 bases, J lost 1 base, and 11 bases lay in between. CDR3 length equals 13 residues.

The rearrangement joins TRBV4-1 to TRBJ1-2; 7 bases fit TRBD1. CDR3 length equals 19 residues. Germline V CDR1 and CDR2: MGHRA, YSYEKL. The junction had 22 bases not matched to a gene; V was cut back by 3 bases and J by 6 bases. CDR3 coding DNA: TGCGCCAGCAGCCACATCCTAGGCGAAAGGGGGCGTATGAGGAATGGCTACACCTTC. This gives the protein CASSHILGERGRMRNGYTF.

The table lists this clonotype with a few counts. This chain connects TRBV20-1 to TRBJ2-7; no definite D call. With 3 bases removed from V and 1 base from J, the gap between germline ends came to 4 bases. CDR1 is DFQATT and CDR2 is SNEGSKA in the germline V gene (reference sequence). The CDR3 runs 11 residues. The CDR3 region is CSASHSYEQYF. DNA of the CDR3: TGCAGTGCTAGTCATTCCTACGAGCAGTACTTC.

The table lists this clonotype with many counts. The chain links TRBV20-1 to TRBJ1-2; D is unclear. The V gene's germline CDR1 is DFQATT and CDR2 SNEGSKA (reference sequence). This CDR3 has 12 residues. Trimming pared 3 bases from V and 3 bases from J, leaving 8 bases between. The CDR3 loop reads CSASGKHYGYTF. Here the CDR3 DNA reads TGCAGTGCTAGCGGCAAGCACTATGGCTACACCTTC.

The V call is TRBV20-1, the J call TRBJ1-2; D unclear. The CDR3 spans 14 residues. The V gene lost 0 bases and the J gene lost 5 bases, with 13 bases spanning the gap. Germline CDR1 DFQATT, CDR2 SNEGSKA (reference sequence). Here the CDR3 DNA reads TGCAGTGCTAGAGATCAGAGGAACCCATATGGCTACACCTTC. It encodes CSARDQRNPYGYTF.

This clonotype was recorded a few times. This chain uses TRBV3-1 with TRBJ2-7, with TRBD2 matching over 7 bases. Germline CDR1 and CDR2: LGHDT and YNNKEL (reference sequence). V was pared by 0 bases and J by 0 bases, with 5 bases of the junction left unmatched. This CDR3 has 16 residues. The DNA of the CDR3 is TGTGCCAGCAGCCAAGATAGGGGCGGGGGCTCCTACGAGCAGTACTTC. This translates into CASSQDRGGGSYEQYF.

The rearrangement links TRBV12-3 or TRBV12-4 to TRBJ1-1; D may be TRBD1 (5 bases). V was cut by 2 bases and J by 5 bases, with 9 bases left in between. CDR3 length: 13 residues. The CDR3 protein is CASSLRGVTEAFF. CDR3 DNA: TGTGCCAGCAGTTTAAGAGGGGTGACTGAAGCTTTCTTT.

The chain couples TRBV20-1 to TRBJ2-1, with D perhaps matching TRBD1 (5 bases). Trimming cost V 4 bases and J 2 bases, with 12 bases left between them. Germline V lookup: CDR1 DFQATT, CDR2 SNEGSKA (reference sequence). This CDR3 contains 14 residues. The CDR3 DNA sequence: TGCAGTGCTAAGGAGTCCAGGGCCTACAATGAGCAGTTCTTC. It translates to CSAKESRAYNEQFF.

This chain uses TRBV11-2 with TRBJ2-1, with a weak D call TRBD1 (5 bases). V was pared by 1 base and J by 4 bases, with 11 bases between. In germline, CDR1 is SGHAT, CDR2 FQNNGV. This CDR3 is built from 15 residues. CDR3 coding DNA: TGTGCCAGCAGCTTAGGCAGCCAGGGATACAATGAGCAGTTCTTC. It yields the protein CASSLGSQGYNEQFF.

This clonotype was seen at least ten times. The V and J genes are TRBV20-1 and TRBJ2-7, with TRBD2 matching over 8 bases. CDR1 is DFQATT and CDR2 is SNEGSKA in the germline V gene (reference sequence). The CDR3 has 14 amino acids. After removal of 3 bases from V and 1 base from J, the junction contained 5 bases not matched to a gene. CDR3 amino acids: CSARTREGSYEQYF. CDR3 sequence (DNA): TGCAGTGCTAGGACCCGGGAGGGTTCCTACGAGCAGTACTTC.

This clonotype has more than one count but fewer than ten. V and J are TRBV20-1 and TRBJ2-1, with 14 bases matching TRBD2. This CDR3 spans 16 amino acids. The germline V gene has CDR1 DFQATT and CDR2 SNEGSKA (reference sequence). V shed 8 bases, J shed 7 bases, and the junction held 13 bases outside the gene matches. The CDR3 protein is CSPAPRLAGGRNEQFF. The CDR3, as DNA: TGCAGTCCCGCGCCTAGACTAGCGGGAGGGAGGAATGAGCAGTTCTTC.

This clonotype was seen once. J is TRBJ2-1 and V is TRBV15; possibly TRBD2 for D (7 bases). The CDR3 is made up of 16 amino acids. CDR1 and CDR2 from the germline V gene are LNHNV and YYDKDF (reference sequence). V was shortened by 4 bases and J by 0 bases, with 13 bases between the two germline ends. DNA for the CDR3: TGTGCCACCAGCATGGCGGGGGCCTTCTCCTACAATGAGCAGTTCTTC. It codes for CATSMAGAFSYNEQFF.